The following is a T cell receptor (beta chain) sequence with its context. This CDR3 region has 14 residues. Germline V gene sequence: CDR1 SGDLS, CDR2 YYNGEE. The V gene end was trimmed by 4 bases and the J gene end by 3 bases; junction bases not matched to a gene: 4. The data are from a study of T cell changes during pregnancy in multiple sclerosis. The method was immunoSEQ multiplex PCR; TCRdb's version includes in-frame clones alone and lacks a portion of them. The data contain about 45,000 clones, approximately 90% of them singletons. This chain links TRBV9 with TRBJ1-5, with 7 bases aligning to TRBD1. This clonotype originated in a female donor with multiple sclerosis, enrolled in a pregnancy study. The input for sequencing was CD8+ T cells from peripheral blood mononuclear cells, taken in the second trimester of pregnancy. The CDR3 sequence: CASSLGTDNQPQHF. The DNA for the CDR3 is TGTGCCAGCAGCCTCGGGACAGACAATCAGCCCCAGCATTTT. Using reference TRBV9 and TRBJ1-5 for the parts outside the CDR3, the full variable domain is DSGVTQTPKHLITATGQRVTLRCSPRSGDLSVYWYQQSLDQGLQFLIQYYNGEERAKGNILERFSAQQFPDLHSELNLSSLELGDSALYFCASSLGTDNQPQHFGDGTRLSIL.